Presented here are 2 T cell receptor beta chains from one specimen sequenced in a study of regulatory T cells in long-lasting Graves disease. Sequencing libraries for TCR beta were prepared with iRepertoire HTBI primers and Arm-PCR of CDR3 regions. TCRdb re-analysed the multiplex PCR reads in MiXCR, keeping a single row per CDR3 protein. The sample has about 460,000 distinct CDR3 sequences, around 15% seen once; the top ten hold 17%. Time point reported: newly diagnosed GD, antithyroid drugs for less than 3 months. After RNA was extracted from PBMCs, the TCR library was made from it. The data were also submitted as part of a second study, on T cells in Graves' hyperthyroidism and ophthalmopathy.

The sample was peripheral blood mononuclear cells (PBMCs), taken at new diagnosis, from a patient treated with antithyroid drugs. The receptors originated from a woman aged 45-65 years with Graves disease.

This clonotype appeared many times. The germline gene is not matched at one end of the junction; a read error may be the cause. The CDR3 DNA reads TGTGCCAGCTCCCCACAGCAGGAAGAGACCCAGTACTTC. This translates into CASSPQQEETQYF. The genes are TRBV18 and TRBJ2-5; no firm D call. CDR3 length equals 13 residues. The germline gives CDR1 KGHSH, CDR2 LQKENI. The complete variable domain, with remaining parts taken from reference TRBV18 and TRBJ2-5, reads NAGVMQNPRHLVRRRGQEARLRCSPMKGHSHVYWYRQLPEEGLKFMVYLQKENIIDESGMPKERFSAEFPKEGPSILRIQQVVRGDSAAYFCASSPQQEETQYFGPGTRLLVL.

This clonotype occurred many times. The CDR3 loop is CASSLVLTGEVGNEQFF. DNA for the CDR3: TGCGCCAGCAGCTTGGTCTTAACCGGGGAGGTTGGGAATGAGCAGTTCTTC. This sequence joins TRBV5-1 and TRBJ2-1; D is possibly TRBD2 (6 bases). Trimming stripped 0 bases from V and 7 bases from J, with 20 bases between. CDR1 is SGHRS and CDR2 is YFSETQ in the germline V gene. The CDR3 contains 17 residues.